The entry below describes one T cell receptor (beta chain). The antigen is undetermined. These data belong to a study of cytomegalovirus exposure and HLA in healthy donors. Overall study: Just over 80% of 350 to 400 genotyped donors fell in the Caucasian-associated ancestry cluster.

Study-wide points: For TCR beta chains, V- and J-gene trimming was later linked to a missense DCLRE1C variant. Roughly uniform sequencing depth across donors was assumed, possibly incorrectly. In a later analysis, at a false discovery rate of 0.05, under 20,000 TCR beta sequences were associated with HLA alleles.

A multiplex PCR was run with 60 Vbeta primers and 13 Jbeta primers. The assay was immunoSEQ multiplex PCR, and TCRdb's table has in-frame clones only and misses some. The sample lists about 120,000 clones; roughly 76% were seen once. CDR1 and CDR2 from the germline V gene are SGHRS and YFSETQ. This CDR3 spans 14 amino acids. The V gene lost 0 bases and the J gene lost 0 bases, with 7 bases spanning the gap. Sequences were obtained from PBMCs. The rearrangement joins TRBV5-1 to TRBJ2-7, with a tentative D call TRBD1 (6 bases). This TCR came from a middle-aged woman in good health and CMV-seropositive. CDR3 region: CASSLGQDSYEQYF. The CDR3 DNA is TGCGCCAGCAGCTTGGGACAGGACTCCTACGAGCAGTACTTC.